This TCR beta chain is drawn from a study of beta chain features in type 1 diabetes. Notes on the study in general: TCRB repertoires of naive, central memory and Treg cells appeared more similar among patients than among healthy donors. VDJ junctions from type 1 diabetes patients carried fewer insertions and larger deletions. For Type 1 diabetes patients, all four CD4+ subsets carried TCRB CDR3s that were moderately but significantly shorter.

Purity above 98% was achieved in all sorted populations. Reverse transcription of all isolated RNA meant that expressed TCRB transcripts were sequenced. The average output of naive, central memory and regulatory T cell samples was a few million reads. TCRdb's copy holds only in-frame clones and misses some; the assay was immunoSEQ multiplex PCR. The table shows 300,000 to 350,000 clones, with roughly 14% occurring only once. Comments on this clone: Antigen unknown.

After removal of 4 bases from V and 5 bases from J, the junction contained 7 bases not matched to a gene. Germline V gene sequence: CDR1 SGDLS, CDR2 YYNGEE. This CDR3 is built from 16 residues. This chain uses TRBV9 with TRBJ2-2; 11 bases agree with TRBD1. The sequenced sample consisted of naive CD4+ T cells from blood. This TCR was recovered from a woman aged 18-35 years with type 1 diabetes. This CDR3 reads CASSPGQGAGTGELFF. The CDR3 nucleotides read TGTGCCAGCAGCCCCGGACAGGGGGCCGGAACCGGGGAGCTGTTTTTT.